Described below is a single T cell receptor (beta chain) sequence and its context. These data belong to a study of blood T cell repertoires in COVID-19. Generated by immunoSEQ multiplex PCR, the TCRdb table keeps only in-frame clones and is missing some. The repertoire holds over 200,000 clones, with about 90% as singletons. Recruits, aged about 18 to 89 years, lived in around 24 US areas. Which cohort a participant joined came from the clinical history participants gave. Germline V gene data show CDR1 as KGHDR and CDR2 as SFDVKD. The CDR3 has 15 amino acids. The V gene lost 5 bases and the J gene lost 4 bases, with 15 bases spanning the gap.

The TCR sequence derives from a woman in her twenties or thirties who had been exposed to COVID-19. Sequenced sample: PBMCs or T cells enriched from blood (not recorded which). V and J are TRBV24-1 and TRBJ2-3; TRBD1 is a possible D gene (5 bases). CDR3 sequence (DNA): TGTGCCACCAGTGTTGGAACAGGCCCCTCAGATACGCAGTATTTT. It yields the protein CATSVGTGPSDTQYF.